The source of this T cell receptor beta chain is a study of CD8+ T cells in alopecia areata. Looking at the study overall: Administration of oral tofacitinib to treated patients was at 5 to 10 mg twice daily.

CDR3 length equals 14 residues. Germline-derived CDR1 and CDR2 are SNHLY and FYNNEI. V was pared by 0 bases and J by 9 bases, with 12 bases between. Whole-study findings and limits: Scalp specimens additionally yield sequences from normal skin's resident alphabeta T cells. Alopecia totalis/universalis scalp especially showed more expanded CD8+ clones than normal scalp.

RNA, once extracted, was reverse transcribed into cDNA for use as the sequencing template. TCRdb's copy holds only in-frame clones and misses some; the assay was immunoSEQ multiplex PCR. This table holds 150,000 to 200,000 clones, around 71% found once. For this clone: Its antigen is undetermined.

The sequencing used CD8+ T cells sorted from blood, collected at week 0. V and J are TRBV2 and TRBJ2-4; maybe TRBD2 (5 bases). This clonotype originated in a human donor with alopecia areata. As DNA, the CDR3 is TGTGCCAGCAGTGAAGCGAGAGGGTTCGGCATTCAGTACTTC. It translates to CASSEARGFGIQYF.